This is a list of T cell receptor beta chains from one sample in a study of blood T cell repertoires in COVID-19. Clones were read by immunoSEQ multiplex PCR, and TCRdb kept only the in-frame ones, dropping some. The sample contains 50,000 to 55,000 clones, about nine tenths of which appear only once. The specimen was peripheral blood. The receptors shown here come from an older man with acute or convalescent COVID-19. The CDR3 runs from the conserved cysteine through the conserved F or W. Fields, in order: D gene, J gene, V gene, clone size, CDR3 protein, CDR3 DNA. The D gene is left open where the match is weak. A clone size is listed for some rows: how often the clone was seen (once, few, many), or a class if it is expanded.

D: .; J: TRBJ1-4; V: TRBV5-1; size: .; CDR3: CASSPGVAEKLFF; DNA: TGCGCCAGCAGCCCAGGGGTTGCGGAAAAACTGTTTTTT
D: TRBD1; J: TRBJ1-2; V: TRBV7-3; size: few; CDR3: CASSVTGSANYGYTF; DNA: TGTGCCAGCAGCGTGACAGGGTCGGCCAACTATGGCTACACCTTC
D: TRBD1; J: TRBJ1-5; V: TRBV6-2/TRBV6-3; size: .; CDR3: CASSGPTGPQPQHF; DNA: TGTGCCAGCAGTGGACCGACAGGGCCTCAGCCCCAGCATTTT
D: .; J: TRBJ2-6; V: TRBV27; size: .; CDR3: CASSLGGGSGANVLTF; DNA: TGTGCCAGCAGTTTAGGGGGCGGCTCTGGGGCCAACGTCCTGACTTTC
D: .; J: TRBJ2-3; V: TRBV5-1; size: .; CDR3: CASSLGQPGTDTQYF; DNA: TGCGCCAGCAGCTTGGGACAGCCAGGGACAGATACGCAGTATTTT
D: TRBD1; J: TRBJ2-2; V: TRBV19; size: .; CDR3: CASSIRVDRVYDTGELFF; DNA: TGTGCCAGTAGTATTCGCGTCGACAGGGTGTATGACACCGGGGAGCTGTTTTTT
D: .; J: TRBJ1-6; V: TRBV6-5; size: .; CDR3: CASSYKAGPYNSPLHF; DNA: TGTGCCAGCAGTTACAAGGCAGGCCCCTATAATTCACCCCTCCACTTT
D: .; J: TRBJ2-1; V: TRBV9; size: .; CDR3: CASSRSGHPGDEQFF; DNA: TGTGCCAGCAGCAGATCGGGCCACCCGGGGGATGAGCAGTTCTTC
D: .; J: TRBJ1-3; V: TRBV7-2; size: few; CDR3: CASSLYRADSGNTIYF; DNA: TGTGCCAGCAGCTTATACAGGGCCGACTCTGGAAACACCATATATTTT
D: .; J: TRBJ1-5; V: TRBV7-2; size: .; CDR3: CASSLPGNQPQHF; DNA: TGTGCCAGCAGCTTACCAGGGAATCAGCCCCAGCATTTT
D: TRBD2; J: TRBJ2-1; V: TRBV7-2; size: .; CDR3: CASSPLRGSSYNEQFF; DNA: TGTGCCAGCAGCCCTCTGCGGGGGAGCTCCTACAATGAGCAGTTCTTC
D: TRBD2; J: TRBJ2-7; V: TRBV9; size: .; CDR3: CASSPHEGTRNYEQYF; DNA: TGTGCCAGCAGCCCTCACGAAGGGACTAGGAATTACGAGCAGTACTTC
D: .; J: TRBJ2-1; V: TRBV14; size: medium-sized; CDR3: CASSLGAEQFF; DNA: TGTGCCAGCAGCCTAGGAGCAGAGCAGTTCTTC
D: .; J: TRBJ1-2; V: TRBV9; size: .; CDR3: CASSVTSDTAGGYTF; DNA: TGTGCCAGCAGCGTCACATCAGACACGGCGGGTGGCTACACCTTC
D: .; J: TRBJ2-1; V: TRBV7-6; size: .; CDR3: CASSLGGGTGNEQFF; DNA: TGTGCCAGCAGCTTAGGCGGGGGCACTGGCAATGAGCAGTTCTTC
D: .; J: TRBJ1-5; V: TRBV19; size: .; CDR3: CASSKRWNQPQHF; DNA: TGTGCCAGTAGTAAGAGGTGGAATCAGCCCCAGCATTTT
D: .; J: TRBJ2-5; V: TRBV3-1/TRBV3-2; size: .; CDR3: CASSPPPGLAETQYF; DNA: TGTGCCAGCAGCCCGCCCCCGGGGTTGGCAGAGACCCAGTACTTC
D: .; J: TRBJ2-3; V: TRBV12-5; size: .; CDR3: CASGFGTVGTSTDTQYF; DNA: TGTGCTAGTGGTTTCGGCACGGTGGGGACTAGCACAGATACGCAGTATTTT
D: TRBD1; J: TRBJ2-5; V: TRBV19; size: .; CDR3: CASSIGGTGVETQYF; DNA: TGTGCCAGTAGTATCGGCGGGACAGGGGTCGAGACCCAGTACTTC
D: TRBD1; J: TRBJ2-1; V: TRBV11-3; size: .; CDR3: CASSLRGTGGNEQFF; DNA: TGTGCCAGCAGCCTTCGAGGGACAGGGGGCAATGAGCAGTTCTTC
D: .; J: TRBJ2-1; V: TRBV11-2; size: .; CDR3: CASTTGYSPVEQFF; DNA: TGTGCCAGCACTACCGGGTACTCGCCTGTAGAGCAGTTCTTC
D: TRBD1; J: TRBJ1-1; V: TRBV7-2; size: .; CDR3: CASSTLDRGRGNTEAFF; DNA: TGTGCCAGCAGCACTTTGGACAGGGGGCGAGGGAACACTGAAGCTTTCTTT
D: TRBD2; J: TRBJ2-1; V: TRBV5-1; size: .; CDR3: CASSLSGTSGWNEQFF; DNA: TGCGCCAGCAGCCTCTCCGGGACTAGCGGATGGAATGAGCAGTTCTTC
D: .; J: TRBJ1-6; V: TRBV28; size: .; CDR3: CASTPRGHSSPLHF; DNA: TGTGCCAGCACCCCTCGGGGTCATAGTTCACCCCTCCACTTT
D: TRBD2; J: TRBJ2-3; V: TRBV14; size: .; CDR3: CASSHRTSGSQDTQYF; DNA: TGTGCCAGCAGCCATAGGACTAGCGGGAGTCAAGATACGCAGTATTTT
D: TRBD1; J: TRBJ2-1; V: TRBV7-2; size: .; CDR3: CASSSHRDRYNEQFF; DNA: TGTGCCAGCAGCTCGCACCGGGACAGGTACAATGAGCAGTTCTTC
D: .; J: TRBJ2-1; V: TRBV18; size: .; CDR3: CASSPSGTPSYNEQFF; DNA: TGTGCCAGCTCACCTTCGGGGACACCCTCCTACAATGAGCAGTTCTTC
D: .; J: TRBJ1-1; V: TRBV7-3; size: .; CDR3: CASRLSRDTEAFF; DNA: TGTGCCAGCCGGTTGAGCCGGGACACTGAAGCTTTCTTT
D: .; J: TRBJ2-7; V: TRBV25-1; size: .; CDR3: CASSEGSYNYEQYF; DNA: TGTGCCAGCAGTGAGGGCAGTTACAACTACGAGCAGTACTTC
D: .; J: TRBJ2-2; V: TRBV6-5; size: .; CDR3: CASRRGGSGTGELFF; DNA: TGTGCCAGCAGGAGGGGGGGCTCTGGAACCGGGGAGCTGTTTTTT
D: .; J: TRBJ2-2; V: TRBV5-4; size: .; CDR3: CASSLRVTANTGELFF; DNA: TGTGCCAGCAGCTTGAGAGTGACAGCTAACACCGGGGAGCTGTTTTTT
D: .; J: TRBJ2-1; V: TRBV5-1; size: .; CDR3: CASSWGMTTYNEQFF; DNA: TGCGCCAGCAGCTGGGGTATGACTACCTACAATGAGCAGTTCTTC
D: .; J: TRBJ1-5; V: TRBV30; size: .; CDR3: CALGGMKPQHF; DNA: TGTGCCCTGGGGGGGATGAAGCCCCAGCATTTT
D: .; J: TRBJ2-1; V: TRBV7-2; size: .; CDR3: CASSLSATTYNEQFF; DNA: TGTGCCAGCAGCTTATCCGCTACTACTTACAATGAGCAGTTCTTC
D: TRBD2; J: TRBJ2-7; V: TRBV4-3; size: .; CDR3: CASSQDRTSGYEQYF; DNA: TGCGCCAGCAGCCAAGATCGGACTAGCGGCTACGAGCAGTACTTC
D: .; J: TRBJ2-2; V: TRBV5-5; size: .; CDR3: CASSLTTGNTGELFF; DNA: TGTGCCAGCAGCCTGACGACAGGGAACACCGGGGAGCTGTTTTTT
D: TRBD1; J: TRBJ1-4; V: TRBV7-9; size: .; CDR3: CASSLPGQDEKLFF; DNA: TGTGCCAGCAGCTTACCGGGACAGGATGAAAAACTGTTTTTT
D: .; J: TRBJ1-3; V: TRBV12-5; size: .; CDR3: CASGFKQGRSGNTIYF; DNA: TGTGCTAGTGGTTTTAAACAGGGACGCTCTGGAAACACCATATATTTT